These 5 T cell receptor beta chains came from one sample sequenced in a study of blood T cells in healthy people across ages. A second PCR, run for roughly 7 to 12 cycles, used a sample-barcoded 5' primer plus a J-beta primer mix. One entry per CDR3 protein results from TCRdb running MiXCR on the 5' RACE reads. The sample includes 650,000 to 700,000 distinct CDR3 sequences, around 32% of them seen just once. The sample comprised blood. Source of these receptors: a woman aged 80 or over in good health.

Concerning this clonotype itself: A read error is possible here, since a much larger clone lies one base away. The gene calls are TRBV6-2 or TRBV6-3 and TRBJ2-1; perhaps TRBD2 as D (5 bases). With the DNA end fitting TRBJ2-7 better, the J assignment may be wrong. This CDR3 has 15 residues. The germline V gene has CDR1 MNHEY and CDR2 SVGEGT. DNA for the CDR3: TGTGCCAGCAGCCCCACTAGTTCCCCCTACAATGAGCAGTACTTC. Its translation: CASSPTSSPYNEQYF.

Ten or more counts support this clonotype. In DNA, the CDR3 is TGCAGTGCTTCGACGGGACAGGGCTCCTACGAGCAGTACTTC. It encodes CSASTGQGSYEQYF. The chain links TRBV20-1 to TRBJ2-7; 9 positions match TRBD1. CDR1 DFQATT and CDR2 SNEGSKA come from the germline V gene (reference sequence). This CDR3 region has 14 residues. Germline trimming cut 5 bases from V and 0 bases from J; bases unmatched to any gene: 5.

This clonotype showed up just a few times. At one end, the junction sequence differs from germline, possibly due to a read error. The rearrangement links TRBV5-1 to TRBJ2-6, with TRBD2 as a possible D gene (6 bases). This CDR3 has 15 residues. Germline CDR1 reads SGHRS; CDR2 reads YFSETQ. CDR3 bases: TGCGCCGGCAGCTTGGGAGGTGCTGGGGCCAACGTCCTGACTTTC. This gives the protein CAGSLGGAGANVLTF.

V and J are TRBV12-3 or TRBV12-4 and TRBJ1-5, with a weak D call TRBD1 (5 bases). Trimming shortened V by 5 bases and J by 5 bases, and 16 bases separated the two germline ends. The length of the CDR3 is 15 residues. The DNA for the CDR3 is TGTGCCAGCAGTCCCGCGTACGGGGGGGATCAGCCCCAGCATTTT. Protein: CASSPAYGGDQPQHF.

In nucleotides, the CDR3 is TGTGCCAGCAGTTACCCCGGGACTAGCGGGCGACGAGGGGAGCTGTTTTTT. This translates into CASSYPGTSGRRGELFF. The J gene is TRBJ2-2, the V gene TRBV6-2 or TRBV6-3, with 12 positions matching TRBD2. Trimming at V came to 2 bases and at J to 8 bases, leaving 9 bases not matched to a gene. CDR1 and CDR2 (germline): MNHEY, SVGEGT. This CDR3 contains 17 residues.